These T cell receptor beta chains were read from a single sample in a study of CD8+CD57+ T cells in acquired aplastic anemia. TCRdb passed the reads through MiXCR, listing each CDR3 protein once. The table has over 150,000 distinct CDR3 sequences, about 48% seen once. Sequenced input: sorted CD4+, CD8+, or CD8+CD57+ T cells (not recorded which) from PBMCs. The receptors were sampled from a human donor with aplastic anemia. Both conserved end residues are part of each CDR3. A D gene is named only where the DNA matches it firmly. Some rows mark clone size as missing; the rest say once, few, many or name a class of expanded clone.

v_call,j_call,cdr3_length,clone_size,d_call,cdr3_aa,cdr3_nt
TRBV7-9,TRBJ2-7,14,many,TRBD2,CASTGGAASYEQYF,TGTGCCAGCACCGGGGGGGCAGCTTCCTACGAGCAGTACTTC
TRBV3-1,TRBJ2-7,16,.,TRBD2,CSSSQGLAGGPSLEYF,TGTTCCAGCAGCCAAGGCCTAGCGGGAGGGCCGTCGCTTGAGTACTTC
TRBV29-1,TRBJ2-7,14,.,.,CSVGVRGSSYEQYF,TGCAGCGTTGGAGTGAGGGGCAGTTCCTACGAGCAGTACTTC
TRBV20-1,TRBJ2-6,14,many,.,CSAREGFGANVLTF,TGCAGTGCTAGAGAAGGGTTCGGGGCCAACGTCCTGACTTTC
TRBV7-8,TRBJ1-2,13,few,.,CASSMLGGYGYTF,TGTGCCAGCAGCATGTTGGGGGGCTATGGCTACACCTTC
TRBV11-2,TRBJ2-7,16,many,TRBD1,CASSSPIRDSSYEQYF,TGTGCCAGCAGCTCCCCTATCCGGGACAGCTCCTACGAGCAGTACTTC
TRBV10-3,TRBJ2-4,14,.,.,CAISTGLAKNIQYF,TGTGCCATCAGTACCGGGCTAGCCAAAAACATTCAGTACTTC
TRBV12-3/TRBV12-4,TRBJ2-7,15,.,TRBD1,CASSPTRDRGREQYF,TGTGCCAGCAGCCCTACCCGGGACAGGGGGCGTGAGCAGTACTTC
TRBV12-3/TRBV12-4,TRBJ2-1,15,many,TRBD1,CASSTRTGVNNEQFF,TGTGCCAGCAGTACCCGGACAGGGGTTAACAATGAGCAGTTCTTC
TRBV2,TRBJ1-2,14,.,.,CASSEAQGSYGYTF,TGTGCCAGCAGTGAGGCCCAGGGCAGCTATGGCTACACCTTC
TRBV20-1,TRBJ2-3,13,.,.,CGATRDFTDTQYF,TGCGGTGCCACACGAGACTTCACAGATACGCAGTATTTT
TRBV19,TRBJ2-7,11,.,.,CASSRGAEQYF,TGTGCCAGTAGTCGGGGGGCCGAGCAGTACTTC
TRBV2,TRBJ2-7,14,many,TRBD2,CASSPTSETYEQYF,TGTGCCAGCAGTCCGACTAGCGAAACCTACGAGCAGTACTTC
TRBV11-2,TRBJ2-1,10,many,.,CASSSNEQFF,TGTGCCAGCAGCTCCAATGAGCAGTTCTTC
TRBV10-3,TRBJ1-2,14,.,.,CAISEGGGLYGYAF,TGTGCCATCAGTGAGGGGGGCGGCCTCTATGGCTACGCCTTC
TRBV24-1,TRBJ1-2,14,.,.,CVTSDPPPMHGYTF,TGTGTCACCAGTGATCCGCCCCCGATGCATGGCTACACCTTC
TRBV4-1,TRBJ2-7,15,many,TRBD2,CASSQVGLADYEQYF,TGCGCCAGCAGCCAAGTTGGACTAGCCGACTACGAGCAGTACTTC
TRBV25-1,TRBJ1-2,12,once,.,CASSEALYGYTF,TGTGCCAGCAGTGAAGCTCTCTATGGCTACACCTTC
TRBV25-1,TRBJ1-3,15,few,.,CASSEWGVSGNTIYF,TGTGCCAGCAGTGAATGGGGGGTCTCTGGAAACACCATATATTTT
TRBV7-9,TRBJ2-5,15,few,TRBD2,CASSIGSGGQETQYF,TGTGCCAGCAGCATAGGGTCCGGGGGGCAAGAGACCCAGTACTTC
TRBV12-3/TRBV12-4,TRBJ2-2,11,many,.,CASTTSRELFF,TGTGCCAGCACCACTAGTCGGGAGCTGTTTTTT
TRBV6-1,TRBJ2-4,15,many,TRBD1,CASSPRDRHVNIQYF,TGTGCCAGCAGCCCCAGGGACAGACATGTGAACATTCAGTACTTC
TRBV29-1,TRBJ2-1,15,.,TRBD2,CSVERLAGLYNEQFF,TGCAGCGTTGAAAGACTAGCGGGGCTCTACAATGAGCAGTTCTTC
TRBV15,TRBJ2-7,15,.,.,CATSSGTSSIYEQYF,TGTGCCACCAGCAGTGGAACTAGTTCAATCTACGAGCAGTACTTC
TRBV19,TRBJ2-3,16,.,TRBD1,CASSIGGQGALNTQYF,TGTGCCAGTAGTATAGGTGGACAGGGGGCGCTTAATACGCAGTATTTT
TRBV11-2,TRBJ2-5,17,few,TRBD2,CASSLDPLAGGQETQYF,TGTGCCAGCAGCTTAGACCCCCTAGCGGGGGGGCAAGAGACCCAGTACTTC
TRBV20-1,TRBJ2-6,14,.,.,CSARRDSGANVLTF,TGCAGTGCTAGGAGGGACTCTGGGGCCAACGTCCTGACTTTC
TRBV4-2,TRBJ1-1,14,.,.,CASSQDVSNTEAFF,TGTGCCAGCAGCCAAGACGTTTCAAACACTGAAGCTTTCTTT
TRBV15,TRBJ2-2,12,.,TRBD1,CATQGTTGELFF,TGTGCCACACAGGGGACCACCGGGGAGCTGTTTTTT
TRBV24-1,TRBJ1-1,13,many,TRBD1,CATSDPGQSEAFF,TGTGCCACCAGTGACCCGGGACAGTCTGAAGCTTTCTTT
TRBV12-3/TRBV12-4,TRBJ2-7,14,.,TRBD1,CASSMTGGEYEQYF,TGTGCCAGCAGCATGACAGGGGGCGAGTACGAGCAGTACTTC
TRBV4-3,TRBJ1-1,15,many,.,CASSQEAGANTEAFF,TGCGCCAGCAGCCAAGAGGCGGGGGCGAACACTGAAGCTTTCTTT
TRBV4-1,TRBJ2-7,14,many,.,CASSQDRAGNEQYF,TGCGCCAGCAGCCAAGACCGAGCAGGGAACGAGCAGTACTTC
TRBV5-1,TRBJ2-2,16,.,.,CASSSSGAGNTGELFF,TGCGCCAGCAGCTCCTCAGGGGCGGGGAACACCGGGGAGCTGTTTTTT
TRBV7-9,TRBJ2-1,12,.,TRBD2,CASSSTAGLELF,TGTGCCAGCAGCTCAACGGCGGGACTAGAACTCTTC
TRBV4-2,TRBJ2-7,16,many,TRBD2,CASSQDRGGGSYEQYF,TGTGCCAGCAGCCAAGATCGTGGCGGGGGCTCCTACGAGCAGTACTTC
TRBV11-2,TRBJ1-1,13,.,.,CVSIERERTEAFF,TGTGTCAGCATCGAGCGGGAAAGGACTGAAGCTTTCTTC
TRBV10-3,TRBJ1-6,14,.,.,CAILWRSYNSPLHF,TGTGCCATCCTCTGGAGGTCCTATAATTCACCCCTCCACTTT
TRBV7-6,TRBJ1-1,12,.,.,CASSSTVTEAFF,TGTGCCAGCAGCTCGACCGTCACTGAAGCTTTCTTT
TRBV6-5,TRBJ2-5,14,.,.,CASSYSGGQEAQYF,TGTGCCAGCAGTTACTCCGGGGGCCAAGAGGCCCAGTACTTC
TRBV7-9,TRBJ2-7,13,.,.,CASSSTVTYEQYF,TGTGCCAGCAGCTCGACAGTCACCTACGAGCAGTACTTC